Each of the 26 T cell receptor beta chains below was sequenced from the same sample in a study of PD-1 blockade in classical Hodgkin lymphoma. Sequencing was performed with immunoSEQ multiplex PCR; in TCRdb, only in-frame clones are kept and a portion is missing. The table records roughly 35,000 clones, about 94% of them present only once. The time point denotes: cycle 4 day 1 (C4D1), after more than five weeks of nivolumab. Patients all relapsed after autologous stem cell transplantation, and there was variation in brentuximab vedotin exposure. The CD4+ T cells used were purified from thawed PBMCs through magnetic negative selection. Specimen: CD4+ T cells from blood, collected before the fourth cycle of nivolumab. The receptors were sampled from a human donor with classical Hodgkin lymphoma.

This clone was counted a few times. V usage is TRBV10-1 and J usage is TRBJ1-5; D not certain. Germline CDR1 and CDR2: WNHNN and SYGVQD (reference sequence). Trimming shortened V by 0 bases and J by 2 bases, and 8 bases separated the two germline ends. CDR3 length: 15 residues. CDR3 region: CASSESAIGNQPQHF. DNA for the CDR3: TGCGCCAGCAGTGAGTCGGCTATTGGCAATCAGCCCCAGCATTTT.

V usage is TRBV18 and J usage is TRBJ2-7, with D perhaps matching TRBD1 (6 bases). Trimming left V 1 base short and J 3 bases short, with 13 bases between. There are 15 residues in the CDR3. Per germline, CDR1 KGHSH and CDR2 LQKENI. The CDR3 nucleotides are TGTGCCAGCTCACCACGGGGACACTCTTACTACGAGCAGTACTTC. Its protein is CASSPRGHSYYEQYF.

The V call is TRBV11-2, the J call TRBJ1-3, with D possibly TRBD1 on 6 matching bases. Germline V gives CDR1 SGHAT, CDR2 FQNNGV. V dropped 6 bases and J dropped 0 bases, with 18 bases sitting between them. The CDR3 loop spans 17 amino acids. DNA for the CDR3: TGTGCCAGCAGAACGTTCTTTGGGACAACCTCTGGAAACACCATATATTTT. Translated: CASRTFFGTTSGNTIYF.

The chain uses TRBV5-5 and TRBJ1-5; possibly TRBD1 for D (5 bases). Trimming took 1 base from V and 3 from J, leaving 8 bases between them. CDR3 length: 14 residues. Germline lookup yields CDR1 SGHKS and CDR2 YYEKEE (reference sequence). CDR3 region: CASSLPGSNQPQHF. CDR3 nucleotide sequence: TGTGCCAGCAGCTTGCCAGGGTCCAATCAGCCCCAGCATTTT.

The chain has TRBV28 and TRBJ1-3; weak D call: TRBD1 (5 bases). V gave up 4 bases and J gave up 9 bases, with 16 bases separating them. Germline V gene sequence: CDR1 MDHEN, CDR2 SYDVKM. This CDR3 has 14 amino acids. CDR3 DNA: TGTGCCAGCAGTTCGGTCGGGGCGAGGGGCACCATATATTTT. The encoded protein is CASSSVGARGTIYF.

J is TRBJ1-3 and V is TRBV10-1; D is perhaps TRBD1 (5 bases). From germline, CDR1 is WNHNN and CDR2 SYGVQD (reference sequence). The CDR3 runs to 13 residues. Trimming pared 6 bases from V and 4 bases from J, leaving 10 bases between. The CDR3 reads CASSRASGNTIYF. CDR3 sequence (DNA): TGCGCCAGCAGCAGGGCCTCCGGAAACACCATATATTTT.

The chain uses TRBV13 and TRBJ2-1; 10 bases are shared with TRBD2. The CDR3 is 17 residues long. The germline V gene has CDR1 PRHDT and CDR2 FYEKMQ (reference sequence). The J segment lost 5 bases and the V segment lost 5 bases, leaving 12 bases of the junction unmatched. This CDR3 reads CASSPSWTSGVHNEQFF. The CDR3 DNA reads TGTGCCAGCAGCCCTTCCTGGACTAGCGGAGTACACAATGAGCAGTTCTTC.

In regard to this clone: A read error may account for a junction end that differs from germline. This chain uses TRBV30 with TRBJ1-4; D call uncertain. The CDR3 contains 14 residues. CDR1 and CDR2 (germline): GTSNPN, SVGIG (reference sequence). The CDR3 loop is CAWSVISGVKAYSF. CDR3 sequence (DNA): TGTGCCTGGAGTGTAATTAGCGGGGTTAAGGCGTACTCTTTT.

The rearrangement uses TRBV25-1 and TRBJ1-4; tentative D call: TRBD1 (6 bases). CDR1 and CDR2 from the germline V gene are MGHDK and SYGVNS. This CDR3 has 15 amino acids. Trimming took 8 bases from V and 4 from J, leaving 17 bases between them. This chain's CDR3 is CASGEGWGHNEKLFF. As DNA, the CDR3 is TGTGCCAGCGGAGAGGGGTGGGGACATAATGAAAAACTGTTTTTT.

The J gene is TRBJ2-7, the V gene TRBV28; TRBD1 matches 8 bases. This CDR3 is 17 amino acids long. With V trimmed by 3 bases and J by 0 bases, 10 bases remained unmatched. Germline loops: CDR1 MDHEN, CDR2 SYDVKM. The CDR3 sequence is CASSLIPTGVRSYEQYF. The CDR3 region has the DNA TGTGCCAGCAGTTTGATCCCGACAGGGGTCCGCTCCTACGAGCAGTACTTC.

The gene calls are TRBV2 and TRBJ2-3; maybe TRBD2 (5 bases). Germline-derived CDR1 and CDR2 are SNHLY and FYNNEI. This CDR3 is 15 amino acids long. Trimming shortened V by 4 bases and J by 0 bases, and 11 bases separated the two germline ends. The CDR3 region is CASSGSGPSTDTQYF. CDR3 nucleotide sequence: TGTGCCAGCAGTGGGAGCGGTCCTAGCACAGATACGCAGTATTTT.

The genes are TRBV5-4 and TRBJ2-5; 9 bases align to TRBD1. Trimming took 4 bases from V and 1 from J; bases not matched to a gene: 5. The CDR3 runs 15 residues. Germline V gene sequence: CDR1 SGHNT, CDR2 YYREEE (reference sequence). The CDR3 protein is CASSSRDRAQETQYF. CDR3 nucleotides: TGTGCCAGCAGCAGCCGGGACAGGGCCCAAGAGACCCAGTACTTC. Supplemented by reference TRBV5-4 and TRBJ2-5, the full variable domain reads ETGVTQSPTHLIKTRGQQVTLRCSSQSGHNTVSWYQQALGQGPQFIFQYYREEENGRGNFPPRFSGLQFPNYSSELNVNALELDDSALYLCASSSRDRAQETQYFGPGTRLLVL.

The gene calls are TRBV19 and TRBJ2-2; D might be TRBD2 (5 bases). Trimming took off 1 base at V and 6 bases at J, with 9 bases between the two ends. Germline V lookup: CDR1 LNHDA, CDR2 SQIVND (reference sequence). The CDR3 contains 14 residues. The chain's CDR3 is CASSIAPRAGELFF. In DNA form, the CDR3 reads TGTGCCAGTAGTATAGCCCCGCGGGCCGGGGAGCTGTTTTTT.

CDR3 bases: TGTGCCAGCAGTCCCCAACAGGGGACTCTCTATGGCTACACCTTC. Its translation: CASSPQQGTLYGYTF. The rearrangement links TRBV6-5 to TRBJ1-2; 7 bases match TRBD1. Germline values: CDR1 MNHEY, CDR2 SVGAGI. CDR3 length: 15 residues. With 5 bases clipped from V and 4 bases from J, the junction kept 10 bases outside the gene matches.

The chain couples TRBV19 to TRBJ2-2; D call uncertain. Germline CDR1 is LNHDA and CDR2 is SQIVND (reference sequence). CDR3 length: 14 amino acids. The V gene lost 5 bases and the J gene lost 1 base, with 8 bases spanning the gap. The CDR3 reads CASSVQENTGELFF. As DNA, the CDR3 is TGTGCCAGTAGTGTTCAGGAGAACACCGGGGAGCTGTTTTTT.

The V and J genes are TRBV5-4 and TRBJ1-2, with TRBD1 as a possible D gene (5 bases). The length of the CDR3 is 13 residues. The germline V and J ends were trimmed by 2 bases and 6 bases, with 11 bases remaining between them. Germline V gives CDR1 SGHNT, CDR2 YYREEE (reference sequence). For the CDR3, the DNA is TGTGCCAGCAGCTTCCCGGGACTTAATGGCTACACCTTC. Amino acids: CASSFPGLNGYTF. Full variable domain (rest looked up from reference TRBV5-4 and TRBJ1-2): ETGVTQSPTHLIKTRGQQVTLRCSSQSGHNTVSWYQQALGQGPQFIFQYYREEENGRGNFPPRFSGLQFPNYSSELNVNALELDDSALYLCASSFPGLNGYTFGSGTRLTVV.

J is TRBJ2-7 and V is TRBV15; D could derive from TRBD1 or TRBD2 (5 bases each). Trimming cost V 1 base and J 4 bases, with 11 bases left between them. Germline V lookup: CDR1 LNHNV, CDR2 YYDKDF (reference sequence). The CDR3 length is 14 residues. The DNA for the CDR3 is TGTGCCACCAGCAGAGGGGGGTTGGGTTACGAGCAGTACTTC. Encoded protein: CATSRGGLGYEQYF.

The chain combines TRBV10-2 with TRBJ2-3; TRBD2 might be the D (5 bases). Germline lookup yields CDR1 WSHSY and CDR2 SAAADI. This CDR3 is built from 14 residues. V was cut by 7 bases and J by 2 bases, with 13 bases left in between. Here the CDR3 DNA reads TGCGCCAGCACGCGGGTGGCTGTCACAGATACGCAGTATTTT. The encoded protein is CASTRVAVTDTQYF.

The V gene is TRBV6-1, the J gene TRBJ1-1; D call uncertain. V lost 2 bases, J lost 4 bases, and 11 bases lay in between. CDR1 and CDR2 (germline): MNHNS, SASEGT. There are 14 residues in the CDR3. The CDR3 protein is CASSEMGYSTEAFF. CDR3 nucleotide sequence: TGTGCCAGCAGTGAAATGGGGTATAGCACTGAAGCTTTCTTT.

The chain employs TRBV14 and TRBJ2-3; 7 nucleotides match TRBD2. Trimming took 3 bases from V and 2 from J; bases not matched to a gene: 5. Germline loops: CDR1 SGHDN, CDR2 FVKESK. The CDR3 is 15 amino acids. The CDR3 DNA reads as TGTGCCAGCAGCCAGGGCGGGAGCGTCACAGATACGCAGTATTTT. Translated: CASSQGGSVTDTQYF.

This clone was seen a handful of times. The rearrangement links TRBV7-9 to TRBJ2-7; D perhaps matches TRBD2 (6 bases). The CDR3 sequence is 12 residues long. Germline V gene sequence: CDR1 SEHNR, CDR2 FQNEAQ (reference sequence). V gave up 6 bases and J gave up 5 bases, with 11 bases separating them. The CDR3: CASREVADEQYF. CDR3 bases: TGTGCCAGCAGGGAAGTAGCGGACGAGCAGTACTTC.

The chain joins TRBV11-2 to TRBJ2-1; no firm D call. Trimming cost V 8 bases and J 14 bases, with 22 bases left between them. CDR3 length equals 13 residues. Per germline, CDR1 SGHAT and CDR2 FQNNGV. DNA for the CDR3: TGTGCCAGCGGGGAATGGGCTTCCCACGTGGAGTTCTTC. Translated: CASGEWASHVEFF.

The CDR3 bases are TGTGCCGCCGACAGGGACCCCTATAATTCACCCCTCCACTTT. As protein: CAADRDPYNSPLHF. The rearrangement uses TRBV30 and TRBJ1-6; TRBD1 aligns across 7 bases. The junction had 6 bases not matched to a gene; V was cut back by 8 bases and J by 2 bases. The germline gives CDR1 GTSNPN, CDR2 SVGIG (reference sequence). CDR3 size: 14 residues.

V is TRBV7-3 and J is TRBJ2-6, with 10 bases aligning to TRBD2. Germline CDR1 is SGHTA and CDR2 is FQGTGA. The CDR3 totals 18 residues. V lost 7 bases, J lost 4 bases, and 13 bases stayed unmatched. The CDR3 protein is CASTLGAGGPSGANVLTF. The DNA of the CDR3 is TGTGCCAGCACCCTGGGAGCGGGAGGGCCCTCCGGGGCCAACGTCCTGACTTTC.

This chain links TRBV5-6 with TRBJ2-3; D is unresolved. Germline assignment: CDR1 SGHDT and CDR2 YYEEEE. CDR3 length: 12 residues. V was shortened by 3 bases and J by 4 bases, with 6 bases between the two germline ends. In DNA form, the CDR3 reads TGTGCCAGCAGCTGGGCGGCAGATACGCAGTATTTT. Encoded protein: CASSWAADTQYF.

V is TRBV6-1 and J is TRBJ2-3; tentative D call: TRBD2 (7 bases). V was clipped by 3 bases and J by 4 bases, with 8 bases between them. Germline loops: CDR1 MNHNS, CDR2 SASEGT. This CDR3 region has 13 residues. The CDR3 DNA reads TGTGCCAGCAGTGAGGGGGGGCCAGATACGCAGTATTTT. Its translation: CASSEGGPDTQYF.